The 27 T cell receptor beta chains presented below share a single source sample, sequenced in a study of radiation and T cells in renal cell carcinoma. Time point of the sample: blood 4 weeks post-SBRT, at nephrectomy. As to treatment: 15 Gy SBRT to primary tumor, nephrectomy 4 weeks later. Generated by immunoSEQ multiplex PCR, the TCRdb table keeps only in-frame clones and is missing some. The repertoire holds approximately 83,000 clones, with 70% to 90% as singletons. Here the sequenced sample was blood, taken from a patient whose treatment included radiotherapy and nephrectomy. These receptors came from a man aged 45-65 years with renal cell carcinoma.

The rearrangement links TRBV6-5 to TRBJ2-1, with D unclear. V was clipped by 9 bases and J by 4 bases, with 13 bases between them. Germline V CDR1 and CDR2: MNHEY, SVGAGI. CDR3 length equals 13 residues. The CDR3, as DNA: TGTGCCAGTGGTCTACACAAGTACAATGAGCAGTTCTTC. Translated, it gives CASGLHKYNEQFF.

This CDR3 is CASSIEKGNIQYF. The CDR3 nucleotides read TGTGCCAGTAGTATCGAAAAAGGAAACATTCAGTACTTC. This chain joins TRBV19 and TRBJ2-4; D gene unclear. V was cut by 3 bases and J by 6 bases, with 9 bases left in between. Per germline, CDR1 LNHDA and CDR2 SQIVND (reference sequence). The CDR3 contains 13 residues.

The chain joins TRBV7-9 to TRBJ1-5; D is unclear. V was shortened by 1 base and J by 3 bases, with 4 bases between the two germline ends. The germline CDR1 and CDR2 sequences are SEHNR and FQNEAQ (reference sequence). This CDR3 is built from 13 residues. CDR3 in amino acids: CASSLGYNQPQHF. The CDR3 region has the DNA TGTGCCAGCAGCTTAGGGTACAATCAGCCCCAGCATTTT.

The CDR3, as DNA: TGCAGCGTGATGATAACAGGGGAGAACTCACCCCTCCACTTT. Protein product: CSVMITGENSPLHF. The chain combines TRBV29-1 with TRBJ1-6; TRBD1 aligns across 7 bases. The V segment lost 6 bases and the J segment 10 bases; nucleotides outside the gene matches: 12. CDR1 and CDR2 from the germline V gene are SQVTM and ANQGSEA. The CDR3 is 14 amino acids.

The V call is TRBV10-3, the J call TRBJ2-1; D unclear. The CDR3 totals 12 residues. Germline loops: CDR1 ENHRY, CDR2 SYGVKD. Deletions cut 6 bases from V and 4 bases from J, with 7 bases between. Here the CDR3 reads CAIRNLYNEQFF. In nucleotides, the CDR3 is TGTGCCATCAGGAACCTATACAATGAGCAGTTCTTC.

The CDR3 sequence: CASSLVTSGVYEQFF. The CDR3, as DNA: TGTGCCAGCAGCCTAGTGACTAGCGGGGTCTATGAGCAGTTCTTC. This sequence joins TRBV7-2 and TRBJ2-1; TRBD2 aligns across 11 bases. V was pared by 5 bases and J by 8 bases, with 8 bases of the junction left unmatched. The CDR3 runs to 15 residues. CDR1 and CDR2 from the germline V gene are SGHTA and FQGNSA.

The rearrangement uses TRBV4-1 and TRBJ1-3; possibly TRBD1 for D (6 bases). V was trimmed by 0 bases and J by 3 bases, leaving 12 bases between them. Looked up from germline, CDR1 is MGHRA and CDR2 is YSYEKL. The CDR3 is 16 residues long. The DNA for the CDR3 is TGCGCCAGCAGCCAAGAGAGGAGGACAGATGGAAACACCATATATTTT. Its translation: CASSQERRTDGNTIYF.

The chain has TRBV4-2 and TRBJ2-5; TRBD2 matches at 10 bases. Germline CDR1 reads LGHNA; CDR2 reads YNFKEQ. The CDR3 loop spans 18 amino acids. V shed 4 bases, J shed 5 bases, and the junction held 16 bases outside the gene matches. CDR3 region: CASSPQGGSGGARETQYF. DNA for the CDR3: TGTGCCAGCAGCCCCCAAGGGGGCAGCGGGGGGGCCCGGGAGACCCAGTACTTC.

The chain has TRBV6-1 and TRBJ1-1; D may be TRBD1 (6 bases). This CDR3 spans 15 amino acids. Trimming shortened V by 6 bases and J by 0 bases, and 14 bases separated the two germline ends. Germline V gene lookup returns CDR1 MNHNS and CDR2 SASEGT. The CDR3: CASRATGQLNTEAFF. DNA of the CDR3: TGTGCCAGCAGGGCTACTGGACAGCTGAACACTGAAGCTTTCTTT.

This clone showed up just a few times. The CDR3 sequence: CASSLAGGYNEQFF. The CDR3 DNA follows: TGTGCCAGTAGTCTAGCGGGGGGGTACAATGAGCAGTTCTTC. This rearrangement joins TRBV19 to TRBJ2-1, with 12 bases matching TRBD2. This CDR3 comprises 14 residues. The V segment lost 5 bases and the J segment 4 bases; nucleotides outside the gene matches: 0. CDR1 is LNHDA and CDR2 is SQIVND in the germline V gene (reference sequence).

The genes are TRBV6-5 and TRBJ1-1, with no clear D. Trimming shortened V by 0 bases and J by 0 bases, and 8 bases separated the two germline ends. The CDR3 loop spans 15 amino acids. The germline V gene encodes CDR1 MNHEY and CDR2 SVGAGI. The CDR3 region is CASSYSSHMNTEAFF. In DNA form, the CDR3 reads TGTGCCAGCAGTTACTCGAGTCACATGAACACTGAAGCTTTCTTT.

This rearrangement joins TRBV5-1 to TRBJ2-5, with TRBD2 matching 15 bases. CDR3 size: 16 residues. J gave up 3 bases and V 4 bases, and 4 bases lay outside the gene matches. Germline assignment: CDR1 SGHRS and CDR2 YFSETQ. CDR3 region: CASSPGLAGGKETQYF. CDR3 DNA: TGCGCCAGCAGCCCTGGACTAGCGGGAGGGAAAGAGACCCAGTACTTC.

This sequence joins TRBV18 and TRBJ2-1; 11 bases match TRBD2. The CDR3 sequence is 15 residues long. Germline assignment: CDR1 KGHSH and CDR2 LQKENI. V dropped 2 bases and J dropped 10; count of bases not matched to a gene: 7. The CDR3 loop is CASSPILAGVGEQFF. Here the CDR3 DNA reads TGTGCCAGCTCACCAATACTAGCGGGAGTCGGCGAGCAGTTCTTC.

The chain has TRBV14 and TRBJ1-1; D is undetermined. The CDR3 spans 17 residues. Germline values: CDR1 SGHDN, CDR2 FVKESK. V gave up 2 bases and J gave up 6 bases, with 22 bases separating them. The CDR3 loop reads CASSQSQYIQGLAEAFF. Here the CDR3 DNA reads TGTGCCAGCAGCCAAAGCCAATACATCCAAGGGCTCGCTGAAGCTTTCTTT.

CDR3: CASSYAAISGNTIYF. The CDR3 DNA reads TGTGCCAGCAGCTATGCGGCCATCTCTGGAAACACCATATATTTT. The chain uses TRBV7-4 and TRBJ1-3; D is ambiguous. The CDR3 is 15 amino acids. Germline CDR1 and CDR2: SGHVT and SQSDAQ. Trimming left V 4 bases short and J 0 bases short, with 10 bases between.

The chain joins TRBV4-1 to TRBJ1-2, with a possible D match to TRBD1 (5 bases). V dropped 1 base and J dropped 6 bases, with 12 bases sitting between them. The germline gives CDR1 MGHRA, CDR2 YSYEKL. CDR3 size: 14 residues. The CDR3 DNA sequence: TGCGCCAGCAGCCAAGGCAGGGAATTCGATGGCTACACCTTC. Translation: CASSQGREFDGYTF.

This chain joins TRBV15 and TRBJ1-4; D remains unclear. There are 15 residues in the CDR3. Deletions cut 0 bases from V and 10 bases from J, with 15 bases between. CDR1 and CDR2 from the germline V gene are LNHNV and YYDKDF (reference sequence). The CDR3 DNA reads as TGTGCCACCAGCAGAGATCTAGGCCAAGGGCGAAAACTGTTTTTT. Encoded protein: CATSRDLGQGRKLFF.

This clone was found a few times. The V call is TRBV4-1, the J call TRBJ1-1; weak D call: TRBD1 (6 bases). The V and J ends lost 4 bases and 4 bases respectively, with 13 bases between them. The germline V gene has CDR1 MGHRA and CDR2 YSYEKL. This CDR3 is 14 amino acids long. The CDR3 DNA sequence: TGCGCCAGCAGCCTGGGACACGGCGGCACTGAAGCTTTCTTT. This codes for CASSLGHGGTEAFF.

The genes are TRBV5-1 and TRBJ1-1; 7 bases are shared with TRBD1. The CDR3 contains 16 residues. V was clipped by 4 bases and J by 2 bases; unmatched bases: 11. CDR1 is SGHRS and CDR2 is YFSETQ in the germline V gene. The CDR3 loop is CASSLGVTGLNTEAFF. The CDR3 DNA reads as TGCGCCAGCAGCCTGGGCGTGACAGGGCTTAACACTGAAGCTTTCTTT.

The genes are TRBV19 and TRBJ1-3; D ambiguous. Germline CDR1 and CDR2: LNHDA and SQIVND (reference sequence). The length of the CDR3 is 16 residues. Trimming took off 7 bases at V and 0 bases at J, with 16 bases between the two ends. The CDR3 DNA is TGTGCCAGTACCCCGGTTATGGCAGGCTCTGGAAACACCATATATTTT. As protein: CASTPVMAGSGNTIYF.

V is TRBV7-3 and J is TRBJ1-1, with 8 bases fitting TRBD1. This CDR3 spans 13 amino acids. Germline CDR1 SGHTA, CDR2 FQGTGA. With 4 bases clipped from V and 10 bases from J, the junction kept 8 bases outside the gene matches. CDR3 sequence (DNA): TGTGCCAGCAGCTCGACAGGGGAATTGGTAGCTTTCTTT. This encodes CASSSTGELVAFF.

The V and J genes are TRBV7-8 and TRBJ2-3; tentative D call: TRBD2 (5 bases). Looked up from germline, CDR1 is SGHVS and CDR2 is FQNEAQ. There are 16 residues in the CDR3. Trimming shortened V by 5 bases and J by 1 base, and 16 bases separated the two germline ends. CDR3 DNA: TGTGCCAGCAGCCCTCGGAGTGACGGGGGCACAGATACGCAGTATTTT. As protein: CASSPRSDGGTDTQYF. The whole variable domain, remainder taken from reference TRBV7-8 and TRBJ2-3, is GAGVSQSPRYKVAKRGQDVALRCDPISGHVSLFWYQQALGQGPEFLTYFQNEAQLDKSGLPSDRFFAERPEGSVSTLKIQRTQQEDSAVYLCASSPRSDGGTDTQYFGPGTRLTVL.

Only one count was recorded for this clone. V is TRBV27 and J is TRBJ2-1; D unresolved. The ends were cut back, 0 bases at V and 3 bases at J, with 12 bases in the middle. This CDR3 has 16 amino acids. The germline CDR1 and CDR2 sequences are MNHEY and SMNVEV (reference sequence). The CDR3 DNA sequence: TGTGCCAGCAGTTTATCACCGGGTACCATCTACAATGAGCAGTTCTTC. Amino acid sequence: CASSLSPGTIYNEQFF.

The rearrangement joins TRBV6-4 to TRBJ2-3; 9 nucleotides align to TRBD2. The CDR3 covers 15 residues. V gave up 5 bases and J gave up 5 bases; unmatched junction bases: 8. Germline loops: CDR1 MRHNA, CDR2 SNTAGT. DNA for the CDR3: TGTGCCAGCAGTTCCGCTAGCGGGACTATAGATACGCAGTATTTT. Translation gives CASSSASGTIDTQYF.

This chain links TRBV6-5 with TRBJ2-5; D might be TRBD2 (7 bases). The germline gives CDR1 MNHEY, CDR2 SVGAGI. The CDR3 runs to 14 residues. Between the trimmed V and J ends, which lost 5 bases and 0 bases, there was a span of 10 bases. The chain's CDR3 is CASSRGANQETQYF. The CDR3 nucleotides are TGTGCCAGCAGTCGGGGGGCTAACCAAGAGACCCAGTACTTC.

V is TRBV7-2 and J is TRBJ1-1; perhaps TRBD1 as D (5 bases). Trimming cost V 0 bases and J 8 bases, with 10 bases left between them. This CDR3 is built from 13 residues. The germline V gene encodes CDR1 SGHTA and CDR2 FQGNSA. The CDR3 reads CASSLARDIEAFF. The CDR3 nucleotides read TGTGCCAGCAGCTTAGCCAGGGATATCGAAGCTTTCTTT. The full variable domain, rest sourced from reference TRBV7-2 and TRBJ1-1, is GAGVSQSPSNKVTEKGKDVELRCDPISGHTALYWYRQSLGQGLEFLIYFQGNSAPDKSGLPSDRFSAERTGGSVSTLTIQRTQQEDSAVYLCASSLARDIEAFFGQGTRLTVV.

The CDR3 is CASSTQRESGYNEQFF. The CDR3 DNA reads TGTGCCAGCTCAACACAGCGGGAGTCGGGATACAATGAGCAGTTCTTC. The chain uses TRBV18 and TRBJ2-1, with 8 bases aligning to TRBD2. J was trimmed by 4 bases and V by 5 bases; bases with no gene match: 10. The V gene's germline CDR1 is KGHSH and CDR2 LQKENI. There are 16 residues in the CDR3.